The subject of this entry is one T cell receptor beta chain. Its antigen is as yet unknown. This sample is drawn from a study of blood T cells in healthy people across ages. Background on the study: About one barcoded beta molecule per two T cells came from capture by template switching.

A J-beta primer mix and a sample-barcoded 5' primer were used in a second PCR of about 7 to 12 cycles. Sequencing of every sample gave 2.5 million or more CDR3-containing paired-end reads. TCRdb independently ran MiXCR on the 5' RACE reads; one entry per CDR3 protein. The sample carries 1,500,000 or so distinct CDR3 sequences, about 45% recorded once. CDR3 length equals 22 residues. Germline CDR1 is MGHRA and CDR2 is YSYEKL. Whole-study results and caveats: Not knowing donor CMV status may have confounded expanded clonotype changes. Estimated diversity, derived from one million T cells, was regarded as an underestimate.

The source of this sequence is a woman under 30 in good health. Input material: blood. The chain uses TRBV4-1 and TRBJ2-4, with 8 bases fitting TRBD1. The J call may be mistaken, given a closer DNA end match to TRBJ2-7. This chain's CDR3 is CASSQEDEEIFGTGNSYYEQYF. DNA of the CDR3: TGCGCCAGCAGCCAAGAAGATGAGGAAATTTTCGGGACAGGAAATTCCTACTACGAGCAGTACTTC.